The sequence of this T cell receptor (beta chain) was determined in a study of blood T cell repertoires in COVID-19. Study at large: Italy, Spain and the United States were the sources of the convalescent and acute COVID-19 samples. The analysed material was cDNA or gDNA that came from T cells, B-cell-depleted T cells, or PBMCs.

Authors' data handling: Nucleated cell counts were estimated from reference gene primer amplification. Some clones are missing from TCRdb's copy, which holds only in-frame ones; the method was immunoSEQ multiplex PCR. Clone size and the V and J calls come from that table; the DNA yielded D and trimming. The top ten hold around 3% of the sample, which has 150,000 to 200,000 clones, roughly 70% seen once. The CDR3 length is 15 residues. Trimming removed 3 bases from V and 3 bases from J, with 14 bases in between. Germline CDR1 reads KGHSH; CDR2 reads LQKENI. The sample was peripheral blood. The receptor was isolated from a woman older than 75 with acute or convalescent COVID-19. The J gene is TRBJ1-2, the V gene TRBV18, with D uncertain. This CDR3 reads CASSPGVESDYGYTF. CDR3 in DNA: TGTGCCAGCTCACCGGGAGTGGAGTCGGACTATGGCTACACCTTC.